A single T cell receptor (beta chain) is shown here with its context. Possible read error: a much larger clone is one base away. These data come from a study of T cells in Graves' hyperthyroidism and ophthalmopathy. It was RNA transcripts that yielded the amplified TCR beta CDR3 regions. A set of HTBI primers served as the primers for a first-round RT-PCR of the TCR CDR3. TCRdb reprocessed the multiplex PCR reads with MiXCR, giving one entry per CDR3 protein. The data contain nearly 600,000 distinct CDR3 sequences, 13% to 15% of them singletons. The germline V gene encodes CDR1 LGHDT and CDR2 YNNKEL (reference sequence). V shed 0 bases and J shed 8 bases, with 16 bases lying between them. The CDR3 spans 15 residues.

This chain joins TRBV3-1 and TRBJ1-2; D is unclear. This receptor was identified in a woman younger than 35 with Graves' ophthalmopathy. Input material: blood. In DNA form, the CDR3 reads TGTGCCAGCAGCCAAGATTTCGGGTTCGTTGGGGGCTACACCTTC. Protein sequence: CASSQDFGFVGGYTF.